What follows are 26 T cell receptor beta chains derived from one specimen sequenced in a study of cytomegalovirus exposure and HLA in healthy donors (TCRdb year 2017). Library method: the immunoSEQ multiplex PCR assay. The multiplex PCR relied on a mix of 60 forward primers for TCR Vbeta segments and 13 reverse primers for TCR Jbeta segments. As stored in TCRdb, this immuneACCESS dataset retains in-frame rearrangements with V and J assigned. A fraction of the clones does not appear; measured against another copy, unresolved V genes explain less than half of the discrepancy, and the remainder lacks a known reason. The table for this sample lists about 110,000 clones; about an eighth of them were counted only once. Clones ranked in the top ten supply more than 15% of the sample. The material sequenced was PBMCs. Receptors were obtained from a man aged 40-49 years in good health and CMV-seropositive.

This rearrangement joins TRBV5-4 to TRBJ2-1, with D unresolved. CDR3 length equals 13 residues. In germline, CDR1 is SGHNT, CDR2 YYREEE (reference sequence). Trimming took off 4 bases at V and 5 bases at J, with 10 bases between the two ends. CDR3 sequence: CASSPGTDNEQFF. The CDR3 DNA follows: TGTGCCAGCAGCCCTGGTACTGACAATGAGCAGTTCTTC.

This clone was seen a few times. This chain connects TRBV7-2 to TRBJ1-1; D is unclear. V dropped 2 bases and J dropped 0 bases, with 4 bases sitting between them. The length of the CDR3 is 13 residues. Germline V lookup: CDR1 SGHTA, CDR2 FQGNSA. CDR3 protein: CASSLYMNTEAFF. Here the CDR3 DNA reads TGTGCCAGCAGCTTATACATGAACACTGAAGCTTTCTTT.

V usage is TRBV27 and J usage is TRBJ1-2, with 10 bases that match TRBD1. Germline trimming cut 4 bases from V and 4 bases from J; bases unmatched to any gene: 15. The CDR3 consists of 18 residues. Germline CDR1 reads MNHEY; CDR2 reads SMNVEV (reference sequence). The CDR3 region is CASSSTGTGVRRFYGYTF. CDR3 DNA: TGTGCCAGCAGTTCTACCGGGACAGGGGTTAGAAGGTTCTATGGCTACACCTTC.

This clone was seen only a few times. The V gene is TRBV15, the J gene TRBJ1-2; D is ambiguous. Trimming removed 0 bases at V and 4 bases at J, with 9 bases between. Germline V gives CDR1 LNHNV, CDR2 YYDKDF (reference sequence). The CDR3 runs to 14 residues. In DNA, the CDR3 is TGTGCCACCAGCAGAGATGGCCGTACCTATGGCTACACCTTC. This codes for CATSRDGRTYGYTF.

This clone was detected only a few times. V usage is TRBV5-1 and J usage is TRBJ2-4; 9 bases line up with TRBD1. Germline V CDR1 and CDR2: SGHRS, YFSETQ. J was trimmed by 8 bases and V by 4 bases; bases with no gene match: 13. The CDR3 is 16 residues long. CDR3 protein: CASSLNPGTGRDIQYF. CDR3 bases: TGCGCCAGCAGCCTAAATCCCGGGACAGGGAGGGACATTCAGTACTTC.

This clone was seen only a few times. V and J are TRBV19 and TRBJ2-1, with TRBD1 matching over 7 bases. After removal of 4 bases from V and 5 bases from J, the junction contained 11 bases not matched to a gene. Germline CDR1 and CDR2: LNHDA and SQIVND (reference sequence). CDR3 length: 16 residues. CDR3 amino acids: CASSNRGARRNNEQFF. Written as DNA, the CDR3 is TGTGCCAGTAGTAACAGGGGCGCCCGTAGAAACAATGAGCAGTTCTTC.

The CDR3 DNA reads TGTGCCAGCTCACCACTTCAGGGTAGGTTTCCGAGTGAAGCTTTCTTT. The encoded protein is CASSPLQGRFPSEAFF. The genes are TRBV18 and TRBJ1-1; D is perhaps TRBD1 (5 bases). CDR1 is KGHSH and CDR2 is LQKENI in the germline V gene. V was shortened by 1 base and J by 7 bases, with 19 bases between the two germline ends. CDR3 length equals 16 residues.

The genes are TRBV11-2 and TRBJ1-1; TRBD1 aligns across 7 bases. With V trimmed by 5 bases and J by 4 bases, 7 bases remained unmatched. The V gene's germline CDR1 is SGHAT and CDR2 FQNNGV. This CDR3 is 14 amino acids long. The CDR3 sequence is CASSRDRLVTEAFF. For the CDR3, the DNA is TGTGCCAGCAGCCGGGACAGACTAGTCACTGAAGCTTTCTTT.

This clone has only a few counts. V is TRBV27 and J is TRBJ2-7; D remains ambiguous. Trimming left V 5 bases short and J 0 bases short, with 14 bases between. Germline V lookup: CDR1 MNHEY, CDR2 SMNVEV (reference sequence). The CDR3 runs to 15 residues. CDR3 region: CASSVERLTSYEQYF. The DNA for the CDR3 is TGTGCCAGCAGTGTTGAGAGATTAACCTCCTACGAGCAGTACTTC.

The gene calls are TRBV4-1 and TRBJ1-1; D is possibly TRBD1 (5 bases). Germline values: CDR1 MGHRA, CDR2 YSYEKL. The CDR3 runs to 17 residues. The V and J ends lost 0 bases and 1 base respectively, with 15 bases between them. The CDR3 DNA is TGCGCCAGCAGCCAAGATGTTGGGGAGGGGTCGAACACTGAAGCTTTCTTT. Protein: CASSQDVGEGSNTEAFF.

This clone was recorded a few times. The gene calls are TRBV10-2 and TRBJ2-7; TRBD1 agrees at 7 bases. The V gene end was trimmed by 1 base and the J gene end by 2 bases; junction bases not matched to a gene: 5. In germline, CDR1 is WSHSY, CDR2 SAAADI. This CDR3 contains 15 residues. In nucleotides, the CDR3 is TGCGCCAGCAGTGAGTATCCAGGGGGAACCTACGAGCAGTACTTC. Protein sequence: CASSEYPGGTYEQYF.

This clone was detected ten times or more. The V and J genes are TRBV7-9 and TRBJ2-1, with TRBD2 matching over 8 bases. The V gene's germline CDR1 is SEHNR and CDR2 FQNEAQ (reference sequence). The CDR3 runs to 15 residues. V gave up 6 bases and J gave up 2 bases; unmatched junction bases: 6. CDR3 DNA: TGTGCCAGCAGGCCCCTAGCGGGTGCCTACAATGAGCAGTTCTTC. This translates into CASRPLAGAYNEQFF.

The chain recombines TRBV11-2 with TRBJ1-4, with 8 bases identical to TRBD1. Germline V gene data show CDR1 as SGHAT and CDR2 as FQNNGV. The CDR3 length is 12 residues. The junction had 5 bases not matched to a gene; V was cut back by 1 base and J by 16 bases. The CDR3 protein is CASSLVTGDRFF. The CDR3 bases are TGTGCCAGCAGCTTAGTGACAGGGGACAGGTTTTTT.

This clone was counted only a few times. This chain uses TRBV28 with TRBJ2-7; no definite D call. There are 11 residues in the CDR3. V was pared by 5 bases and J by 0 bases, with 2 bases between. In germline, CDR1 is MDHEN, CDR2 SYDVKM. CDR3 loop: CASSHSYEQYF. The CDR3 coding sequence is TGTGCCAGCAGTCACTCCTACGAGCAGTACTTC.

This chain joins TRBV10-3 and TRBJ2-1; D is perhaps TRBD2 (6 bases). This CDR3 is built from 15 residues. The V gene lost 4 bases and the J gene lost 4 bases, with 14 bases spanning the gap. Looked up from germline, CDR1 is ENHRY and CDR2 is SYGVKD. The CDR3 nucleotides read TGTGCCATCAGTGTTCGGGACTCGGCATACAATGAGCAGTTCTTC. Residues: CAISVRDSAYNEQFF.

The V call is TRBV2, the J call TRBJ1-3; TRBD1 is a possible D gene (5 bases). CDR1 is SNHLY, CDR2 FYNNEI, per germline. V dropped 2 bases and J dropped 1 base, with 12 bases sitting between them. This CDR3 has 16 residues. For the CDR3, the DNA is TGTGCCAGCAGTGAATGGGGCGAAGCGTCTGGAAACACCATATATTTT. This encodes CASSEWGEASGNTIYF.

In the case of this clone: The sample has other DNA sequences that encode this CDR3 too. The chain uses TRBV5-1 and TRBJ2-5; 7 bases are a match to TRBD1. Germline trimming cut 5 bases from V and 3 bases from J; bases unmatched to any gene: 4. Germline V gene sequence: CDR1 SGHRS, CDR2 YFSETQ. This CDR3 spans 13 amino acids. The CDR3: CASSLGTEETQYF. In nucleotides, the CDR3 is TGCGCCAGCAGTTTAGGGACAGAAGAGACCCAGTACTTC.

The chain carries TRBV7-6 and TRBJ2-2; 8 nucleotides agree with TRBD2. Germline-derived CDR1 and CDR2 are SGHVS and FNYEAQ. The CDR3 runs to 16 residues. J gave up 6 bases and V 5 bases, and 11 bases lay outside the gene matches. The CDR3 coding sequence is TGTGCCAGCAGCCCAATTGACGGGACTAGAGCCGGGGAGCTGTTTTTT. It encodes CASSPIDGTRAGELFF.

This clone was seen only a few times. V gene TRBV28 combines with J gene TRBJ2-1, with 9 bases that match TRBD2. V trimming: 8 bases; J trimming: 2 bases; junction bases outside the gene matches: 1. The CDR3 is 13 residues long. Per the germline V gene, CDR1 is MDHEN and CDR2 is SYDVKM. CDR3 loop: CASSSGTYNEQFF. In DNA form, the CDR3 reads TGTGCCAGCTCTAGCGGGACCTACAATGAGCAGTTCTTC.

The CDR3 nucleotides are TGTGCCAGCAGTGAATCAGACACCTTTCGCTCCTACGAGCAGTACTTC. Protein sequence: CASSESDTFRSYEQYF. The chain employs TRBV25-1 and TRBJ2-7; D gene uncertain. Trimming cost V 1 base and J 0 bases, with 13 bases left between them. The CDR3 loop spans 16 amino acids. Per the germline V gene, CDR1 is MGHDK and CDR2 is SYGVNS.

V and J are TRBV11-3 and TRBJ1-1, with a tentative D call TRBD1 (5 bases). Germline values: CDR1 SGHNT, CDR2 YENEEA. V lost 8 bases and J 4 bases, leaving 11 bases between the germline ends. The CDR3 covers 12 residues. This chain's CDR3 is CASQGRGTEAFF. CDR3 sequence (DNA): TGTGCCAGCCAAGGGAGGGGCACTGAAGCTTTCTTT. Complete variable domain (other parts from reference TRBV11-3 and TRBJ1-1): EAGVVQSPRYKIIEKKQPVAFWCNPISGHNTLYWYLQNLGQGPELLIRYENEEAVDDSQLPKDRFSAERLKGVDSTLKIQPAELGDSAVYLCASQGRGTEAFFGQGTRLTVV.

CDR3 region: CASSQDRTSGSYEQYF. CDR3 DNA sequence: TGCGCCAGCAGCCAAGATCGGACTAGCGGCTCCTACGAGCAGTACTTC. This chain connects TRBV4-3 to TRBJ2-7; TRBD2 aligns across 10 bases. After removal of 0 bases from V and 0 bases from J, the junction contained 2 bases not matched to a gene. Germline V lookup: CDR1 LGHNA, CDR2 YSLEER. The CDR3 has 16 amino acids.

In this sample, this clone turned up a few times. The rearrangement uses TRBV12-5 and TRBJ1-1, with TRBD1 identical over 7 bases. Germline values: CDR1 LGHNT, CDR2 FRNRAP. The ends lost 1 base at V and 7 bases at J; junction bases unmatched: 18. The CDR3 spans 18 residues. CDR3 bases: TGTGCTAGTGGTTTGGCATTGACAGGGCCCAGATCCATAAATGAAGCTTTCTTT. Encoded protein: CASGLALTGPRSINEAFF.

This clone was seen at least ten times. The chain is built from TRBV9 and TRBJ2-1; 7 nucleotides match TRBD2. In germline, CDR1 is SGDLS, CDR2 YYNGEE. Trimming at V came to 0 bases and at J to 4 bases, leaving 7 bases not matched to a gene. The CDR3 has 16 amino acids. Written as DNA, the CDR3 is TGTGCCAGCAGCGTAGGGGTGGGAGGGGTATACAATGAGCAGTTCTTC. Translation: CASSVGVGGVYNEQFF.

The rearrangement links TRBV7-8 to TRBJ2-7; weak D call: TRBD2 (5 bases). V lost 0 bases, J lost 5 bases, and 11 bases lay in between. There are 14 residues in the CDR3. In germline, CDR1 is SGHVS, CDR2 FQNEAQ. The CDR3 reads CASSLAQRLHEQYF. Written as DNA, the CDR3 is TGTGCCAGCAGCTTAGCTCAGCGGTTACACGAGCAGTACTTC.

In this sample, this clone turned up many times. This chain joins TRBV27 and TRBJ1-3, with D unclear. From germline, CDR1 is MNHEY and CDR2 SMNVEV (reference sequence). The length of the CDR3 is 15 residues. Trimming shortened V by 3 bases and J by 0 bases, and 9 bases separated the two germline ends. The CDR3 is CASSFSGSSGNTIYF. CDR3 DNA: TGTGCCAGCAGTTTTTCGGGAAGCTCTGGAAACACCATATATTTT.